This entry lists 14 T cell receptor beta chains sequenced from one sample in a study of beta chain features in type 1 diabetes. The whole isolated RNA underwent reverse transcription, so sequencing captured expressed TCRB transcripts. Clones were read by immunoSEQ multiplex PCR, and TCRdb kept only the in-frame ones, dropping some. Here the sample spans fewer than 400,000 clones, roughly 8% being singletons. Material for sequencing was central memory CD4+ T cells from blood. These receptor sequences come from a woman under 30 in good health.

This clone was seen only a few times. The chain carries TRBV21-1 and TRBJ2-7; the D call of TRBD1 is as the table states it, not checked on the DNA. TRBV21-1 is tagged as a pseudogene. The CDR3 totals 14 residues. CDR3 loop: CASTPRQSSYEQYF. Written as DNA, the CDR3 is TGTGCCAGCACCCCTAGACAGAGCTCCTACGAGCAGTACTTC.

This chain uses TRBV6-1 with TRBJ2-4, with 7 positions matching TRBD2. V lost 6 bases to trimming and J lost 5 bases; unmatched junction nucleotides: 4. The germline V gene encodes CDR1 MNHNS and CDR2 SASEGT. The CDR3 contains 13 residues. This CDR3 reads CASSLGGENIQYF. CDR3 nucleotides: TGTGCCAGCAGCCTTGGGGGGGAAAACATTCAGTACTTC.

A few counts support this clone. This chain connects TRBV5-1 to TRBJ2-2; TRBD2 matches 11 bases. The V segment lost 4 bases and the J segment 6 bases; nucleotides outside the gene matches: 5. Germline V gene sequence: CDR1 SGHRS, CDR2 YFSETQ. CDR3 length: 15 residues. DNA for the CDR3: TGCGCCAGCAGCCACACTAGCGGGAGCGCCGGGGAGCTGTTTTTT. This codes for CASSHTSGSAGELFF.

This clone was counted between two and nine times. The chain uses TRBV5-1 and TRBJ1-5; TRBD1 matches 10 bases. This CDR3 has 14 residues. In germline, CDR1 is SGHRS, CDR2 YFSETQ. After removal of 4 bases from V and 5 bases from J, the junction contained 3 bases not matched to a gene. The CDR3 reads CASSIGTGDQPQHF. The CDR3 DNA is TGCGCCAGCAGCATCGGGACAGGGGATCAGCCCCAGCATTTT.

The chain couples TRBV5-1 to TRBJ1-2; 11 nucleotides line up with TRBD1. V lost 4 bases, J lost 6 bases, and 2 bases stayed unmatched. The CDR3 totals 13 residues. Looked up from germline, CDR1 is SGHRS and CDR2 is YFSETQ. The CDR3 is CASSVGQGDGYTF. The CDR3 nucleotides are TGCGCCAGCAGCGTGGGACAGGGGGATGGCTACACCTTC.

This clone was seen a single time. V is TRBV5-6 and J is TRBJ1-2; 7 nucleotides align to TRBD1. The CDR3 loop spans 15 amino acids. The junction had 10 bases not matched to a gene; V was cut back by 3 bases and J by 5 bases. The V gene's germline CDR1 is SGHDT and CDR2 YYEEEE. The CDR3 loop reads CASSSSVRGFYGYTF. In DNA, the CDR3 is TGTGCCAGCAGCTCTTCCGTCAGGGGGTTTTATGGCTACACCTTC.

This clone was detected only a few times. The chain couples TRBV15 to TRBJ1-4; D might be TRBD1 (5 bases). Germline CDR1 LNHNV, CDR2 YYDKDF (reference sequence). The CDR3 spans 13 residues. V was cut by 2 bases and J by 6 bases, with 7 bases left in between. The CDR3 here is CATSRMTDEKLFF. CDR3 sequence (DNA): TGTGCCACCAGCAGAATGACAGATGAAAAACTGTTTTTT. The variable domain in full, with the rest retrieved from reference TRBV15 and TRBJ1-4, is DAMVIQNPRYQVTQFGKPVTLSCSQTLNHNVMYWYQQKSSQAPKLLFHYYDKDFNNEADTPDNFQSRRPNTSFCFLDIRSPGLGDTAMYLCATSRMTDEKLFFGSGTQLSVL.

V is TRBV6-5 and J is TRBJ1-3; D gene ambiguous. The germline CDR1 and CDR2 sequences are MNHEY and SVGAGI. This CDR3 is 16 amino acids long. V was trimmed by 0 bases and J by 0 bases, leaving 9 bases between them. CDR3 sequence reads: CASSYSTLNSGNTIYF. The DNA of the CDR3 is TGTGCCAGCAGTTACTCGACTCTGAACTCTGGAAACACCATATATTTT.

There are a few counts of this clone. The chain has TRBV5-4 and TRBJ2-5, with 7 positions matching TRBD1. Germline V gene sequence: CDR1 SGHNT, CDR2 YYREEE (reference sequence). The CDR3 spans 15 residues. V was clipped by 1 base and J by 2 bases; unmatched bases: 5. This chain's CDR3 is CASSLRRGLQETQYF. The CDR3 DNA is TGTGCCAGCAGCTTGAGAAGGGGGCTGCAAGAGACCCAGTACTTC.

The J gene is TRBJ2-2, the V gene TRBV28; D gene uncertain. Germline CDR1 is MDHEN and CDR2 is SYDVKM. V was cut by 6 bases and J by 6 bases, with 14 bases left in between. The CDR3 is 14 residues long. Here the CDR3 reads CASSSWGKPGELFF. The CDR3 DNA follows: TGTGCCAGCAGCTCTTGGGGAAAGCCCGGGGAGCTGTTTTTT.

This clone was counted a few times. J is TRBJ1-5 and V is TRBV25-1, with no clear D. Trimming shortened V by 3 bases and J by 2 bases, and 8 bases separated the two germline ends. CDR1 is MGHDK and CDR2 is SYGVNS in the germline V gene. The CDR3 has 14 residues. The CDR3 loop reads CASSDLRGNQPQHF. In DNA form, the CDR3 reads TGTGCCAGCAGTGATTTGAGGGGCAATCAGCCCCAGCATTTT. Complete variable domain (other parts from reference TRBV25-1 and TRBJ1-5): EADIYQTPRYLVIGTGKKITLECSQTMGHDKMYWYQQDPGMELHLIHYSYGVNSTEKGDLSSESTVSRIRTEHFPLTLESARPSHTSQYLCASSDLRGNQPQHFGDGTRLSIL.

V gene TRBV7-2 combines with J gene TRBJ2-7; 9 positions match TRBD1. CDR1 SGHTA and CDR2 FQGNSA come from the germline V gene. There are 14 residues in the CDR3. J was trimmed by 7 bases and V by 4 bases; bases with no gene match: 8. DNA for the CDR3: TGTGCCAGCAGCTCGGGGACAGGGTCAGGGGAGCAGTACTTC. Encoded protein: CASSSGTGSGEQYF.

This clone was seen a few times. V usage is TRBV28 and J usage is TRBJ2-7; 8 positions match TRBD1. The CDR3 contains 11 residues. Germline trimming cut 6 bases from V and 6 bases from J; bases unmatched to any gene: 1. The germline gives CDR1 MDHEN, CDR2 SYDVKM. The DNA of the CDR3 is TGTGCCAGCAGGACAGGGGTCGAGCAGTACTTC. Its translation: CASRTGVEQYF.

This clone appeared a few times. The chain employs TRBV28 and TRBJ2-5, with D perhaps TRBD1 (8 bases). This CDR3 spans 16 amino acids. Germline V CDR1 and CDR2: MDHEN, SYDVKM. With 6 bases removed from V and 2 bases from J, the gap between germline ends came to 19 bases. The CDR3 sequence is CASSPRQGRGQETQYF. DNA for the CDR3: TGTGCCAGCAGCCCGCGACAGGGGAGGGGGCAAGAGACCCAGTACTTC.